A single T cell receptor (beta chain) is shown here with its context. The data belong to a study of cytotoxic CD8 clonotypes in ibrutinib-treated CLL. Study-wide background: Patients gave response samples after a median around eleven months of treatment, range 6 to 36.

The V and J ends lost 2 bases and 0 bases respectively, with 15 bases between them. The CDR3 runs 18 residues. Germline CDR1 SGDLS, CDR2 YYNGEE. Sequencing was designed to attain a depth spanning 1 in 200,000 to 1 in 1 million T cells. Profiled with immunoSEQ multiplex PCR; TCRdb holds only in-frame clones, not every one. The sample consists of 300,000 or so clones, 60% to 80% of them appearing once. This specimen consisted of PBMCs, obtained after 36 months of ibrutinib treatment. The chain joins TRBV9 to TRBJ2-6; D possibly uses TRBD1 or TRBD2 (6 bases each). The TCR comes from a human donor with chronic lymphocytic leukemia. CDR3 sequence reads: CASSVLPGANSGANVLTF. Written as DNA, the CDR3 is TGTGCCAGCAGCGTCTTACCGGGGGCGAACTCTGGGGCCAACGTCCTGACTTTC. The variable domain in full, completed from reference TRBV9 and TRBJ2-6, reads DSGVTQTPKHLITATGQRVTLRCSPRSGDLSVYWYQQSLDQGLQFLIQYYNGEERAKGNILERFSAQQFPDLHSELNLSSLELGDSALYFCASSVLPGANSGANVLTFGAGSRLTVL.